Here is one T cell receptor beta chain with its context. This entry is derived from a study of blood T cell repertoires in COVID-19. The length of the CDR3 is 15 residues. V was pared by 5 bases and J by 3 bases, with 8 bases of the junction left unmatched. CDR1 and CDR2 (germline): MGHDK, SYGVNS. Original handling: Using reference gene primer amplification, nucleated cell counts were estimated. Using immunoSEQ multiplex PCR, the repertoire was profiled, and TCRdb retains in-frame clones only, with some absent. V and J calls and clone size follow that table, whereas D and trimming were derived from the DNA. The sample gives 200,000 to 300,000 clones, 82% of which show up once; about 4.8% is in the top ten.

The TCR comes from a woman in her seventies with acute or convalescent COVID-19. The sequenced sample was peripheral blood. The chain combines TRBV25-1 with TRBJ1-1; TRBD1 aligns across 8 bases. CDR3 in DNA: TGTGCCAGCAGTCCGCAGGGGGCGCATCACACTGAAGCTTTCTTT. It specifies CASSPQGAHHTEAFF.